This is a list of T cell receptor beta chains from one sample in a study of cytomegalovirus exposure and HLA in healthy donors. The data were produced by immunoSEQ multiplex PCR, yet TCRdb's version contains in-frame clones alone and is incomplete. The table shows about 140,000 clones, with roughly 75% occurring only once. What was sequenced was PBMCs. The receptors originated from a man aged 40-50 years in good health and CMV-seronegative. The CDR3 runs from the conserved cysteine through the conserved F or W. A D gene is named only where the DNA matches it firmly. Clone size, where shown, is once, few, many, or a class for clones that have expanded.

D,V,J,size,DNA,CDR3
.,TRBV15,TRBJ1-3,.,TGTGCCACCAGCAGAGGTGGAGGGTCTGGAAACACCATATATTTT,CATSRGGGSGNTIYF
TRBD1,TRBV11-2,TRBJ2-7,once,TGTGCCAGCAGCCTCACACAGGGGCCCCCCTCCTACGAGCAGTACTTC,CASSLTQGPPSYEQYF
TRBD1,TRBV19,TRBJ1-2,.,TGTGCCAGTAATACCGACAGGGCCTATGGCTACACCTTC,CASNTDRAYGYTF
TRBD1,TRBV28,TRBJ2-3,.,TGTGCCAGCAGTTTACCCCCGGGACAGTTCTCTTCAGATACGCAGTATTTT,CASSLPPGQFSSDTQYF
.,TRBV9,TRBJ2-7,.,TGTGCCAGCAGCGTAGGCTTACAGTGCGAGCAGTACTTC,CASSVGLQCEQYF
TRBD1,TRBV27,TRBJ2-6,.,TGTGCCAGCAGTCTACAGGGGCTACTCTCTGGGGCCAACGTCCTGACTTTC,CASSLQGLLSGANVLTF
.,TRBV5-1,TRBJ2-6,.,TGCGCCAGCAGCTTGGGTATGGCAGGGAACTCTGGGGCCAACGTCCTGACTTTC,CASSLGMAGNSGANVLTF
.,TRBV2,TRBJ1-5,few,TGTGCCAGCAGTGTAGCAATAGGCAATCAGCCCCAGCATTTT,CASSVAIGNQPQHF
.,TRBV7-9,TRBJ1-1,.,TGTGCCAGCAGCTTAGCTAGGGGAGGGAACACTGAAGCTTTCTTT,CASSLARGGNTEAFF
.,TRBV2,TRBJ2-4,.,TGTGCCAGCACCCCCGGCGAGGGTTGGGACATTCAGTACTTC,CASTPGEGWDIQYF
.,TRBV27,TRBJ1-2,once,TGTGCCAGCAGGGGATTACAGGCTCGCGTCTATGGCTACACCTTC,CASRGLQARVYGYTF
TRBD2,TRBV12-5,TRBJ2-3,once,TGTGCTAGTGGACATGGACTAGCGGGGGGGGCAGATACGCAGTATTTT,CASGHGLAGGADTQYF
TRBD1,TRBV19,TRBJ1-5,.,TGTGCCAGTAACCCTAGGGACAGCCTCAATCAGCCCCAGCATTTT,CASNPRDSLNQPQHF
.,TRBV11-1,TRBJ2-7,.,TGTGCCAGCAGCCAACAGTCCTACGAGCAGTACTTC,CASSQQSYEQYF
.,TRBV29-1,TRBJ2-2,.,TGCAGCGGCGGAGGGAGGAGCACCGGGGAGCTGTTTTTT,CSGGGRSTGELFF
.,TRBV5-1,TRBJ2-7,few,TGCGCCAGCAGCTTGGGGGCGGGATTGGGTCAGTACTTC,CASSLGAGLGQYF
.,TRBV27,TRBJ1-4,.,TGTGCCAGCAGTTTTAGGCGGGGTACCGAAAAACTGTTTTTT,CASSFRRGTEKLFF
.,TRBV9,TRBJ1-3,.,TGTGCCAGCAGCGTAGGACAGCCTTCCACCATATATTTT,CASSVGQPSTIYF
.,TRBV2,TRBJ2-7,.,TGTGCCAGCAGTGAAGCCGGGGTATTCGGGACACAATCCTACGAGCAGTACTTC,CASSEAGVFGTQSYEQYF
TRBD1,TRBV11-2,TRBJ1-4,.,TGTGCCAGCAGCACCTGGACAGGGCTTTTTGATGAAAAACTGTTTTTT,CASSTWTGLFDEKLFF
TRBD2,TRBV5-5,TRBJ2-3,.,TGTGCCAGCAGCTTGGGGGAAGGTCTAGCGGGACGCACAGATACGCAGTATTTT,CASSLGEGLAGRTDTQYF
TRBD2,TRBV5-6,TRBJ2-4,.,TGTGCCAGCAGCTTCCGGACTAGCGGGGGTGCCAAAAACATTCAGTACTTC,CASSFRTSGGAKNIQYF
.,TRBV7-2,TRBJ1-6,.,TGTGCCAGCAGCTTAGTACAGGGATCACCCCTCCACTTT,CASSLVQGSPLHF
.,TRBV7-6,TRBJ1-5,.,TGTGCCAGCAGCTTATTACCACACGATAGCAATCAGCCCCAGCATTTT,CASSLLPHDSNQPQHF
TRBD1,TRBV7-2,TRBJ1-3,.,TGTGCCAGCGGGTTCCCGACAGGGAACAAGGGAAACACCATATATTTT,CASGFPTGNKGNTIYF
TRBD2,TRBV25-1,TRBJ2-1,.,TGTGCCAGCGTTGGCCAAGCGGGGGGCCGCCTAATCTTC,CASVGQAGGRLIF
TRBD2,TRBV5-6,TRBJ2-1,.,TGTGCCAGCAGCTTGTTACTAGCGGGGGCTAGCTCCTACAATGAGCAGTTCTTC,CASSLLLAGASSYNEQFF
.,TRBV15,TRBJ2-7,.,TGTGCCACCAGCAGGGGGCGGGGCTACGAGCAGTACTTC,CATSRGRGYEQYF
TRBD1,TRBV11-3,TRBJ2-1,few,TGTGCCAGCAGCTTTTCCCGGGGACAGGGGGCGTGGAATGAGCAGTTCTTC,CASSFSRGQGAWNEQFF
TRBD1,TRBV11-3,TRBJ1-1,.,TGTGCCAGCAGCTTCAACGGACAGGGGCTTACTGAAGCTTTCTTT,CASSFNGQGLTEAFF
TRBD1,TRBV30,TRBJ2-7,.,TGTGCCTGGAGTGCGACAGGGAAGAAAAGCTCCTACGAGCAGTACTTC,CAWSATGKKSSYEQYF
TRBD1,TRBV7-9,TRBJ1-2,.,TGTGCCAGCAGCTCCGGGCTGGGACAGGGGGTAGGTGGCTACACCTTC,CASSSGLGQGVGGYTF
TRBD1,TRBV9,TRBJ1-4,.,TGTGCCAGCGGGACAGGCGTAAGTGAAAAACTGTTTTTT,CASGTGVSEKLFF
.,TRBV5-1,TRBJ2-7,.,TGCGCCAGCAGCTTGATGGGGGGTCGCGCCGAGCAGTACTTC,CASSLMGGRAEQYF
.,TRBV7-9,TRBJ1-1,.,TGTGCCAGCAGCCCGCTCGGGGGAGAAATGGCTGAAGCTTTCTTT,CASSPLGGEMAEAFF
.,TRBV19,TRBJ2-3,.,TGTGCCAGTAGTATAGCAAAGGGGACAGATACGCAGTATTTT,CASSIAKGTDTQYF
TRBD2,TRBV19,TRBJ2-1,.,TGTGCCAGTAGACTAGCGGGGGGGCCTTACAATGAGCAGTTCTTC,CASRLAGGPYNEQFF
TRBD1,TRBV5-1,TRBJ1-1,.,TGCGCCAGCAGCCCCCGGGACAGGGGATTGAACACTGAAGCTTTCTTT,CASSPRDRGLNTEAFF
TRBD2,TRBV15,TRBJ2-3,.,TGTGCCACCAGCAGAGCTCGGGGGGGCCCGACAGATACGCAGTATTTT,CATSRARGGPTDTQYF
TRBD1,TRBV6-4,TRBJ2-7,few,TGTGCCAGCAGTGCCCCCCGGGGGACAGGTGGGGCCTACGAGCAGTACTTC,CASSAPRGTGGAYEQYF
.,TRBV19,TRBJ2-1,.,TGTGCCAGTAGTTTACAGGGTATTAGGAATGAGCAGTTCTTC,CASSLQGIRNEQFF
TRBD1,TRBV5-4,TRBJ2-1,.,TGTGCCAGCAGCCAAAGACAGGGTTCCTACAATGAGCAGTTCTTC,CASSQRQGSYNEQFF
TRBD1,TRBV5-1,TRBJ2-3,.,TGCGCCACCCGACAGGGGAGCACAGATACGCAGTATTTT,CATRQGSTDTQYF
.,TRBV6-5,TRBJ1-2,.,TGTGCCAGCAGTTACACGGGCAGGGATGGCTACACCTTC,CASSYTGRDGYTF
.,TRBV12-5,TRBJ1-2,few,TGTGCTAGTGGTTTCCGAGGGAGCTATGGCTACACCTTC,CASGFRGSYGYTF
.,TRBV19,TRBJ1-2,.,TGTGCCACTCTACAGGGACCCTCTAACTATGGCTACACCTTC,CATLQGPSNYGYTF
.,TRBV6-1,TRBJ1-1,.,TGTGCCAGCATGACTTCTTTTCTGGAAGATCAAGCTTTCTTT,CASMTSFLEDQAFF
TRBD1,TRBV11-2,TRBJ2-2,.,TGTGCCAGCAGAAAGGGACAGGGGAACACCGGGGAGCTGTTTTTT,CASRKGQGNTGELFF
TRBD2,TRBV7-3,TRBJ2-2,.,TGTGCCAGCAGCCTGCAGCGGGGGGGTTACGCCGGGGAGCTGTTTTTT,CASSLQRGGYAGELFF
.,TRBV23-1,TRBJ2-7,.,TGCGCCAGCAGTCTCTTGACCTGGGACACTATCTACGAGCAGTACTTC,CASSLLTWDTIYEQYF
.,TRBV6-5,TRBJ1-5,few,TGTGCCAGCAGTTACTCGACTCATCAGCCCCAGCATTTT,CASSYSTHQPQHF
.,TRBV7-9,TRBJ2-7,few,TGTGCCAGCAGCCAGCAGGGGGGCTACGACGAGCAGTACTTC,CASSQQGGYDEQYF
.,TRBV7-3,TRBJ1-1,.,TGTGCCAGCAGCGCGGACAGGAACACTGAAGCTTTCTTT,CASSADRNTEAFF
TRBD1,TRBV12-5,TRBJ2-5,.,TGTGCTAGTGGTCCCGGGACAGGGGGATTCGGGACCCAGTACTTC,CASGPGTGGFGTQYF
.,TRBV7-3,TRBJ1-1,.,TGTGCCAGCAGCTTAGACGGGAGAGTTGAAGCTTTCTTT,CASSLDGRVEAFF
TRBD1,TRBV19,TRBJ1-2,.,TGTGCCAGTAGTATGGGGCGGACAGGAAATGGCTACACCTTC,CASSMGRTGNGYTF
.,TRBV2,TRBJ1-5,.,TGTGCCAGCAGTGAGGGACTCCGGAGCCAGCCCCAGCATTTT,CASSEGLRSQPQHF
.,TRBV11-2,TRBJ2-6,.,TGTGCCAGCAGCCCTATTCGCTCTGGGGCCAACGTCCTGACTTTC,CASSPIRSGANVLTF